A single TCR beta chain is shown here with its context. The CDR3 is made up of 11 amino acids. Germline CDR1 reads SEHNR; CDR2 reads FQNEAQ (reference sequence). V lost 2 bases, J lost 6 bases, and 5 bases lay in between. The sample comes from a study of Tregs in tolerant kidney transplant recipients. The table came from immunoSEQ multiplex PCR; TCRdb's copy has only in-frame clones and leaves some out. The data show around 50,000 clones, 83% seen once. The chain recombines TRBV7-9 with TRBJ2-7; unclear D gene. This receptor was taken from a human donor in good health. What was sequenced was CD4+ T cells from blood. In nucleotides, the CDR3 is TGTGCCAGCAGCTTAATCGGCGAGCAGTACTTC. It yields the protein CASSLIGEQYF. Combining the CDR3 with reference TRBV7-9 and TRBJ2-7 gives the whole variable domain DTGVSQNPRHKITKRGQNVTFRCDPISEHNRLYWYRQTLGQGPEFLTYFQNEAQLEKSRLLSDRFSAERPKGSFSTLEIQRTEQGDSAMYLCASSLIGEQYFGPGTRLTVT.